A single sample is the source of the 9 T cell receptor beta chains below, sequenced in a study of blood T cell repertoires in COVID-19. TCRdb's copy holds only in-frame clones and misses some; the assay was immunoSEQ multiplex PCR. The table records about 190,000 clones, around 85% of them present only once. Sequencing input: peripheral blood. These receptors were obtained from a man between 25 and 39 years old with acute or convalescent COVID-19.

This clone was seen a few times. This sequence joins TRBV5-6 and TRBJ1-4; D call uncertain. Trimming stripped 0 bases from V and 7 bases from J, with 7 bases between. There are 13 residues in the CDR3. Germline V gene data show CDR1 as SGHDT and CDR2 as YYEEEE. The chain's CDR3 is CASSLGGFEKLFF. DNA of the CDR3: TGTGCCAGCAGCTTGGGCGGGTTTGAAAAACTGTTTTTT.

The chain has TRBV19 and TRBJ1-1, with D perhaps matching TRBD1 (5 bases). V lost 7 bases to trimming and J lost 1 base, with 13 bases between them. Per germline, CDR1 LNHDA and CDR2 SQIVND (reference sequence). This CDR3 has 14 residues. The CDR3 DNA follows: TGTGCCAGTACTAAGGCCGGGGGGAACACTGAAGCTTTCTTT. Translated: CASTKAGGNTEAFF. Full variable domain (rest looked up from reference TRBV19 and TRBJ1-1): DGGITQSPKYLFRKEGQNVTLSCEQNLNHDAMYWYRQDPGQGLRLIYYSQIVNDFQKGDIAEGYSVSREKKESFPLTVTSAQKNPTAFYLCASTKAGGNTEAFFGQGTRLTVV.

The genes are TRBV18 and TRBJ2-1; 12 bases map to TRBD2. V lost 6 bases and J lost 1; bases outside the gene matches: 19. Germline V gene data show CDR1 as KGHSH and CDR2 as LQKENI. The CDR3 is 21 amino acids. CDR3 DNA sequence: TGTGCCAGCTCGCACGCCCCTGGACTAGCGGGAAGGACCACTTCCTACAATGAGCAGTTCTTC. It is translated as CASSHAPGLAGRTTSYNEQFF.

This sequence joins TRBV9 and TRBJ2-1; 14 bases fit TRBD2. CDR1 and CDR2 (germline): SGDLS, YYNGEE. J lost 3 bases, V lost 0 bases, and 2 bases had no gene match. This CDR3 is built from 17 residues. The CDR3 here is CASSVGGTSGSYNEQFF. The CDR3 DNA reads TGTGCCAGCAGCGTAGGAGGGACTAGCGGGAGCTACAATGAGCAGTTCTTC.

This clone was counted once. The V and J genes are TRBV29-1 and TRBJ1-1; 8 bases are shared with TRBD1. Germline trimming cut 8 bases from V and 1 base from J; bases unmatched to any gene: 6. The CDR3 extends over 13 amino acids. Germline V lookup: CDR1 SQVTM, CDR2 ANQGSEA. The CDR3 spells CSTSRGRNTEAFF. DNA for the CDR3: TGCAGCACTTCCAGGGGGCGGAACACTGAAGCTTTCTTT.

The rearrangement links TRBV5-1 to TRBJ2-3; D possibly corresponds to TRBD1 (6 bases). V was cut by 5 bases and J by 6 bases, with 19 bases left in between. Germline-derived CDR1 and CDR2 are SGHRS and YFSETQ. The length of the CDR3 is 15 residues. CDR3 protein: CASSSPGHGRDTQYF. The CDR3 coding sequence is TGCGCCAGCAGTTCACCGGGACACGGTCGGGATACGCAGTATTTT.

V gene TRBV29-1 combines with J gene TRBJ1-2, with D possibly matching TRBD1 (5 bases). CDR3 length: 12 amino acids. Germline assignment: CDR1 SQVTM and CDR2 ANQGSEA. V gave up 7 bases and J gave up 8 bases, with 17 bases separating them. The CDR3 spells CSGHIQGKGYTF. As DNA, the CDR3 is TGCAGCGGACATATTCAGGGTAAAGGCTACACCTTC.

The chain carries TRBV6-5 and TRBJ1-5; 7 bases are shared with TRBD1. The germline V gene has CDR1 MNHEY and CDR2 SVGAGI. V gave up 6 bases and J gave up 3 bases; unmatched junction bases: 8. The CDR3 is 15 residues long. The CDR3 sequence is CASRAVGQINQPQHF. CDR3 sequence (DNA): TGTGCCAGCAGGGCGGTGGGACAGATCAATCAGCCCCAGCATTTT.

The V call is TRBV11-2, the J call TRBJ2-5, with D unresolved. Trimming pared 2 bases from V and 7 bases from J, leaving 8 bases between. Germline CDR1 reads SGHAT; CDR2 reads FQNNGV. CDR3 size: 12 residues. The CDR3 region has the DNA TGTGCCAGCAGCTTACCCCAAATGACCCAGTACTTC. It encodes CASSLPQMTQYF.